Each of the 3 T cell receptor beta chains below was sequenced from the same sample in a study of memory CD4+ T cells and cytomegalovirus serostatus. The protocol was immunoSEQ multiplex PCR, while the TCRdb copy is restricted to in-frame clones and leaves out a portion. Among 50,000 to 60,000 clones listed, around 83% were seen once. The sort gate was single viable CD3+CD4+CD8-CD45RO+ cells for memory CD4+ T cells. The sample taken for sequencing was memory CD4+ T cells from blood. The source is an adult in good health and CMV-seropositive.

This chain joins TRBV9 and TRBJ2-1, with 10 bases fitting TRBD1. This CDR3 has 14 amino acids. The germline gives CDR1 SGDLS, CDR2 YYNGEE. J gave up 8 bases and V 4 bases, and 6 bases lay outside the gene matches. CDR3 bases: TGTGCCAGCAGCTTGCGGGACAGGGGCCATGAGCAGTTCTTC. It is translated as CASSLRDRGHEQFF.

The chain couples TRBV2 to TRBJ1-2; D is perhaps TRBD1 (5 bases). Germline V lookup: CDR1 SNHLY, CDR2 FYNNEI. V was cut by 6 bases and J by 4 bases, with 9 bases left in between. This CDR3 has 12 residues. This chain's CDR3 is CASSGDSYGYTF. The CDR3 DNA sequence: TGTGCCAGCAGCGGAGACAGCTATGGCTACACCTTC.

The rearrangement uses TRBV15 and TRBJ2-3, with D uncertain. Germline CDR1 reads LNHNV; CDR2 reads YYDKDF (reference sequence). Trimming cost V 5 bases and J 5 bases, with 11 bases left between them. This CDR3 is 13 amino acids long. CDR3 DNA: TGTGCCACCAGCGTAGGCCTGGGAGATACGCAGTATTTT. It yields the protein CATSVGLGDTQYF.